Presented here are 18 T cell receptor beta chains from one specimen sequenced in a study of cytomegalovirus exposure and HLA in healthy donors (dated by TCRdb to the late 2010s). Receptor amplification or capture employed the immunoSEQ multiplex PCR assay. For the multiplex PCR, a mixture combining 60 forward primers for TCR Vbeta segments and 13 reverse primers for TCR Jbeta segments was used. The table comes from immuneACCESS by way of TCRdb, which keeps in-frame sequences with V and J called. Part of the clones is missing from these tables; in studies checked, under half for an unresolved V gene and the rest for unknown reasons. The sample table records 100,000 to 120,000 clones; approximately 80% of these occur just once. The ten largest account for roughly 2.6% of the sample. Material for sequencing was PBMCs. All receptors come from a young woman in good health and CMV-seronegative.

The chain carries TRBV5-6 and TRBJ2-1, with D tentatively TRBD1 (5 bases). Germline V gene sequence: CDR1 SGHDT, CDR2 YYEEEE. The CDR3 is 14 amino acids. The germline V and J ends were trimmed by 0 bases and 8 bases, with 12 bases remaining between them. The CDR3 DNA reads TGTGCCAGCAGCTTGGGACGCAGGGAACATGAGCAGTTCTTC. This gives the protein CASSLGRREHEQFF.

The rearrangement uses TRBV11-2 and TRBJ1-1; possibly TRBD1 for D (5 bases). V dropped 4 bases and J dropped 11 bases, with 17 bases sitting between them. This CDR3 contains 13 residues. Germline V gives CDR1 SGHAT, CDR2 FQNNGV. CDR3 nucleotides: TGTGCCAGCAGCTCGGGACTCGAAATGAGGGCTTTCTTT. Translating it yields CASSSGLEMRAFF.

This clone came up once. The J gene is TRBJ1-5, the V gene TRBV19; no firm D call. Germline CDR1 LNHDA, CDR2 SQIVND (reference sequence). This CDR3 is built from 14 residues. V lost 7 bases to trimming and J lost 0 bases, with 10 bases between them. CDR3 in DNA: TGTGCCAGTACAACAAGAAATAGCAATCAGCCCCAGCATTTT. It specifies CASTTRNSNQPQHF.

The J gene is TRBJ2-1, the V gene TRBV5-1; 9 bases are a match to TRBD1. Trimming cost V 0 bases and J 8 bases; bases outside gene matches: 6. The CDR3 runs to 15 residues. Germline CDR1 SGHRS, CDR2 YFSETQ. The CDR3 sequence is CASSLGGTGIDEQFF. In DNA, the CDR3 is TGCGCCAGCAGCTTGGGTGGGACAGGGATCGATGAGCAGTTCTTC.

The gene calls are TRBV6-5 and TRBJ1-1; D may be TRBD1 (6 bases). Germline values: CDR1 MNHEY, CDR2 SVGAGI. There are 14 residues in the CDR3. Between the trimmed V and J ends, which lost 5 bases and 2 bases, there was a span of 12 bases. The DNA for the CDR3 is TGTGCCAGCAGTAATAACAGGGATAACACTGAAGCTTTCTTT. It translates to CASSNNRDNTEAFF.

To note about this clone: Germline and junction disagree at one end, which may indicate a read error. The chain couples TRBV19 to TRBJ1-5, with 7 bases aligning to TRBD1. The CDR3 extends over 17 amino acids. Germline-derived CDR1 and CDR2 are LNHDA and SQIVND (reference sequence). The CDR3 DNA is TGTGCCAGTAGTAGGGCCCTTGAGCAGGGGGATAATCAGCTCCAGCATTTT. Translated, it gives CASSRALEQGDNQLQHF.

This clone was detected only once. This sequence joins TRBV28 and TRBJ1-1; TRBD1 is a possible D gene (6 bases). This CDR3 is built from 15 residues. V lost 7 bases to trimming and J lost 1 base, with 16 bases between them. Germline-derived CDR1 and CDR2 are MDHEN and SYDVKM. Written as DNA, the CDR3 is TGTGCCAGCATCCCATCCCAGGGGAGGAACACTGAAGCTTTCTTT. Encoded protein: CASIPSQGRNTEAFF.

This rearrangement joins TRBV6-5 to TRBJ2-5, with 7 bases aligning to TRBD2. The DNA matches TRBJ2-7 better at its end, which makes the J call doubtful. Germline assignment: CDR1 MNHEY and CDR2 SVGAGI. This CDR3 is 14 amino acids long. This chain's CDR3 is CASRGREGSYEQYF. The CDR3 nucleotides are TGTGCCAGCAGGGGAAGGGAGGGTTCCTACGAGCAGTACTTC.

This chain uses TRBV28 with TRBJ1-1; D gene unclear. CDR1 is MDHEN, CDR2 SYDVKM, per germline. The V end was cut by 3 bases, the J end by 7 bases, with 15 bases between. This CDR3 contains 14 residues. CDR3 residues: CASSFFAERNEAFF. CDR3 in DNA: TGTGCCAGCAGTTTCTTTGCGGAGCGGAATGAAGCTTTCTTT.

The J gene is TRBJ2-2, the V gene TRBV5-1, with unresolved D. The CDR3 runs to 16 residues. Trimming pared 0 bases from V and 0 bases from J, leaving 9 bases between. CDR1 is SGHRS, CDR2 YFSETQ, per germline. CDR3 amino acids: CASSLDALANTGELFF. Written as DNA, the CDR3 is TGCGCCAGCAGCTTGGATGCCCTAGCGAACACCGGGGAGCTGTTTTTT.

The chain has TRBV6-5 and TRBJ2-1, with 7 nucleotides matching TRBD1. J lost 7 bases, V lost 3 bases, and 9 bases had no gene match. The CDR3 is 15 residues long. CDR1 and CDR2 from the germline V gene are MNHEY and SVGAGI. CDR3 region: CASSYLRQGTNEQFF. The DNA of the CDR3 is TGTGCCAGCAGTTATCTACGACAGGGTACTAATGAGCAGTTCTTC.

The chain uses TRBV7-8 and TRBJ1-5; TRBD1 aligns across 9 bases. Germline-derived CDR1 and CDR2 are SGHVS and FQNEAQ. V shed 5 bases, J shed 6 bases, and the junction held 5 bases outside the gene matches. The CDR3 loop spans 14 amino acids. The CDR3, as DNA: TGTGCCAGCAGCCCCCACAGGGGGCCTCAGCCCCAGCATTTT. Protein: CASSPHRGPQPQHF.

The table lists this clone with a count of one. The CDR3 nucleotides are TGTGCCAGCAGCCCAAGGACAGGGGGGATTGGCGGCTACACCTTC. This gives the protein CASSPRTGGIGGYTF. V gene TRBV13 combines with J gene TRBJ1-2; TRBD1 aligns across 10 bases. Germline trimming cut 5 bases from V and 8 bases from J; bases unmatched to any gene: 11. Germline V gives CDR1 PRHDT, CDR2 FYEKMQ (reference sequence). The CDR3 is 15 amino acids.

The J gene is TRBJ2-3, the V gene TRBV5-4; D possibly corresponds to TRBD1 (6 bases). From germline, CDR1 is SGHNT and CDR2 YYREEE (reference sequence). CDR3 length: 14 amino acids. The germline V and J ends were trimmed by 1 base and 2 bases, with 8 bases remaining between them. DNA of the CDR3: TGTGCCAGCAGCTTGAGGGACAACACAGATACGCAGTATTTT. Its protein product is CASSLRDNTDTQYF.

The chain recombines TRBV27 with TRBJ1-3, with D unclear. Germline V gene sequence: CDR1 MNHEY, CDR2 SMNVEV (reference sequence). The CDR3 covers 11 residues. Between the trimmed V and J ends, which lost 10 bases and 0 bases, there was a span of 4 bases. CDR3 residues: CAILSGNTIYF. The CDR3 nucleotides read TGTGCCATTCTCTCTGGAAACACCATATATTTT.

This chain uses TRBV25-1 with TRBJ2-1; 11 bases match TRBD2. V trimming: 3 bases; J trimming: 7 bases; junction bases outside the gene matches: 8. The CDR3 covers 16 residues. Germline V gene data show CDR1 as MGHDK and CDR2 as SYGVNS. The CDR3 protein is CASSESRASGRNEQFF. CDR3 bases: TGTGCCAGCAGTGAGAGTCGGGCTAGCGGGAGGAATGAGCAGTTCTTC.

The CDR3 loop is CASSPRLGGVTEAFF. The CDR3 DNA sequence: TGTGCCAGCTCACCGCGACTGGGAGGAGTCACTGAAGCTTTCTTT. The chain uses TRBV18 and TRBJ1-1; D call uncertain. Germline CDR1 is KGHSH and CDR2 is LQKENI. Trimming took 3 bases from V and 4 from J, leaving 15 bases between them. The CDR3 is 15 amino acids.

The J gene is TRBJ1-1, the V gene TRBV18; the D gene is possibly TRBD1 (6 bases). Germline V gene sequence: CDR1 KGHSH, CDR2 LQKENI. Trimming left V 3 bases short and J 0 bases short, with 14 bases between. CDR3 length equals 16 residues. The CDR3 loop reads CASSPANREMNTEAFF. Here the CDR3 DNA reads TGTGCCAGCTCACCCGCGAACAGGGAAATGAACACTGAAGCTTTCTTT.